This T cell receptor (beta chain) emerged from a study of response to subunit inactivated influenza vaccine. Study-level findings and limits: Every seasonal influenza vaccination brings in few new T cells, the authors suggested.

The ends were cut back, 3 bases at V and 0 bases at J, with 12 bases in the middle. The germline V gene encodes CDR1 MNHEY and CDR2 SMNVEV (reference sequence). This CDR3 is built from 15 residues. A note on this clonotype: Its antigen is not identified.

TCRdb re-analysed the RT-PCR reads in MiXCR, keeping a single row per CDR3 protein. The table lists 550,000 to 650,000 distinct CDR3 sequences, 10% to 15% of them singletons. This chain links TRBV27 with TRBJ2-7, with a possible D match to TRBD2 (6 bases). Sequenced here: PBMCs from blood, sampled on the day of vaccination. The sequence was obtained from a man aged 50 to 59 who received an inactivated influenza vaccine. CDR3 protein: CASSLDAGTSYEQYF. Written as DNA, the CDR3 is TGTGCCAGCAGTTTGGACGCGGGAACCTCCTACGAGCAGTACTTC.